The 8 T cell receptor beta chains below come from one sample, sequenced in a study of persistence of HIV-infected CD4 T cells. An overlapping HIV-1 Gag peptide pool stimulated these cells at 1 ug/peptide/mL. Memory cells lacking CD40L and CD69 with high CD45RO were sorted. Their cognate antigens are unknown. Sequencing used immunoSEQ version 4 in survey mode. The repertoire was sequenced with immunoSEQ multiplex PCR; TCRdb's copy has only in-frame clones and lacks some. This repertoire shows around 60,000 clones, about 81% found once; its top ten account for about 1.8%. The source was CD4+ T cells sorted from PBMCs after approximately 20-hour stimulation, collected from a patient who received antiretroviral therapy. The source of these receptors is an adult man with HIV who was CMV-seropositive.

The CDR3 DNA sequence: TGTGCCTGGAGTGGAGGGATTCGCGAAAAACTGTTTTTT. Its translation: CAWSGGIREKLFF. This chain uses TRBV30 with TRBJ1-4; D remains ambiguous. This CDR3 spans 13 amino acids. CDR1 and CDR2 from the germline V gene are GTSNPN and SVGIG (reference sequence). Trimming took off 1 base at V and 8 bases at J, with 11 bases between the two ends.

The chain carries TRBV24-1 and TRBJ2-2, with a tentative D call TRBD1 (6 bases). Trimming left V 0 bases short and J 7 bases short, with 8 bases between. Germline CDR1 and CDR2: KGHDR and SFDVKD. The CDR3 runs 14 residues. CDR3 region: CATSDLTGRGELFF. The CDR3 DNA reads TGTGCCACCAGTGATTTGACAGGGCGCGGGGAGCTGTTTTTT.

The V call is TRBV5-1, the J call TRBJ1-5; perhaps TRBD1 as D (5 bases). The CDR3 spans 14 residues. Germline lookup yields CDR1 SGHRS and CDR2 YFSETQ. Trimming cost V 0 bases and J 4 bases, with 8 bases left between them. The CDR3 nucleotides read TGCGCCAGCAGCTTGGGGGCAGGGAATCAGCCCCAGCATTTT. Translating gives CASSLGAGNQPQHF. Variable domain in full (rest from reference TRBV5-1 and TRBJ1-5): KAGVTQTPRYLIKTRGQQVTLSCSPISGHRSVSWYQQTPGQGLQFLFEYFSETQRNKGNFPGRFSGRQFSNSRSEMNVSTLELGDSALYLCASSLGAGNQPQHFGDGTRLSIL.

V is TRBV10-2 and J is TRBJ2-3; TRBD2 aligns across 7 bases. The germline V gene encodes CDR1 WSHSY and CDR2 SAAADI. Losses at the gene ends were 6 bases for V and 2 bases for J; bases not matched to a gene: 5. This CDR3 region has 14 residues. CDR3 sequence: CASRGGTLTDTQYF. The CDR3 nucleotides are TGCGCCAGCAGGGGGGGGACTCTCACAGATACGCAGTATTTT.

The CDR3 protein is CASSPTGTGDYNEQFF. CDR3 in DNA: TGTGCCAGTAGCCCCACCGGGACAGGGGACTACAATGAGCAGTTCTTC. The chain combines TRBV19 with TRBJ2-1; the match to TRBD1 covers 10 bases. J gave up 3 bases and V 6 bases, and 8 bases lay outside the gene matches. Germline CDR1 LNHDA, CDR2 SQIVND (reference sequence). This CDR3 spans 16 amino acids.

The rearrangement links TRBV6-5 to TRBJ1-6; D uncertain. CDR1 and CDR2 from the germline V gene are MNHEY and SVGAGI. This CDR3 spans 12 amino acids. Trimming removed 6 bases from V and 15 bases from J, with 15 bases in between. In nucleotides, the CDR3 is TGTGCCAGCAGCTCTAATGACATCCGCCTCCACTTT. This translates into CASSSNDIRLHF.

This chain connects TRBV3-1 (or the pseudogene TRBV3-2) to TRBJ2-1; 8 bases map to TRBD1. Germline V CDR1 and CDR2: LGHDT, YNNKEL (reference sequence). This CDR3 comprises 11 residues. Unmatched junction bases numbered 12, after V lost 11 bases and J lost 15 bases. This CDR3 reads CACSFGTGLFF. Here the CDR3 DNA reads TGTGCCTGTTCCTTCGGGACAGGTCTGTTCTTC.

This CDR3 reads CASSLVTGKNSPLHF. The CDR3 region has the DNA TGTGCCAGCAGCTTAGTCACAGGGAAGAATTCACCCCTCCACTTT. V is TRBV7-2 and J is TRBJ1-6; maybe TRBD1 (6 bases). The germline V gene encodes CDR1 SGHTA and CDR2 FQGNSA. The V end was cut by 1 base, the J end by 7 bases, with 11 bases between. The CDR3 spans 15 residues.